The next 17 T cell receptor beta chains were all read from a single sample in a study of blood T cell repertoires in COVID-19. Produced via immunoSEQ multiplex PCR; TCRdb's table is partial and in-frame only. The table has about 98,000 clones, about nine tenths seen once; the top ten hold more than 4.5%. Specimen: peripheral blood. The origin of the receptors is a woman aged 45-65 years with COVID-19, enrolled during active disease.

The CDR3 sequence: CASGLVAGNTGELFF. The CDR3 coding sequence is TGTGCTAGTGGTTTGGTAGCCGGGAACACCGGGGAGCTGTTTTTT. The chain joins TRBV12-5 to TRBJ2-2; D unclear. V was trimmed by 0 bases and J by 1 base, leaving 6 bases between them. The CDR3 length is 15 residues. Looked up from germline, CDR1 is LGHNT and CDR2 is FRNRAP.

This rearrangement joins TRBV11-2 to TRBJ2-3; D may be TRBD1 (5 bases). Deletions cut 0 bases from V and 2 bases from J, with 15 bases between. The CDR3 spans 17 residues. Germline V CDR1 and CDR2: SGHAT, FQNNGV. For the CDR3, the DNA is TGTGCCAGCAGCTTAGATCTCTATGGGGCCGACACAGATACGCAGTATTTT. It codes for CASSLDLYGADTDTQYF.

The chain employs TRBV6-1 and TRBJ2-1; TRBD1 agrees at 10 bases. The CDR3 runs 15 residues. Germline CDR1 is MNHNS and CDR2 is SASEGT. V lost 3 bases and J lost 4; bases outside the gene matches: 3. This CDR3 is CASSEGTGAYNEQFF. CDR3 DNA sequence: TGTGCCAGCAGTGAGGGGACAGGGGCTTACAATGAGCAGTTCTTC.

V and J are TRBV28 and TRBJ1-2; 8 positions match TRBD1. Germline-derived CDR1 and CDR2 are MDHEN and SYDVKM. V gave up 6 bases and J gave up 1 base; unmatched junction bases: 4. The CDR3 totals 14 residues. CDR3 protein: CASSLGQGNYGYTF. The CDR3 DNA follows: TGTGCCAGCAGCCTAGGACAGGGTAACTATGGCTACACCTTC.

The table lists this clone with a count of one. The chain has TRBV6-1 and TRBJ1-2; 11 positions agree with TRBD1. Per the germline V gene, CDR1 is MNHNS and CDR2 is SASEGT. This CDR3 has 17 residues. V shed 2 bases and J 4 bases; nucleotides not matched to a gene: 9. The CDR3 region is CASSELSGQGASYGYTF. The CDR3 bases are TGTGCCAGCAGTGAACTATCCGGACAGGGGGCAAGCTATGGCTACACCTTC.

The chain carries TRBV6-1 and TRBJ2-3, with D unclear. V lost 4 bases and J 1 base, leaving 15 bases between the germline ends. This CDR3 region has 16 residues. Germline CDR1 reads MNHNS; CDR2 reads SASEGT. CDR3 region: CASSATWNRRTDTQYF. DNA for the CDR3: TGTGCCAGCAGTGCGACCTGGAACAGACGCACAGATACGCAGTATTTT.

The J gene is TRBJ2-3, the V gene TRBV24-1; D remains ambiguous. The germline CDR1 and CDR2 sequences are KGHDR and SFDVKD. This CDR3 is 13 amino acids long. Trimming cost V 7 bases and J 1 base, with 8 bases left between them. In DNA, the CDR3 is TGTGCCACCAGAGAACACGGCACAGATACGCAGTATTTT. It is translated as CATREHGTDTQYF.

V and J are TRBV7-2 and TRBJ1-4, with 8 bases fitting TRBD1. J was trimmed by 7 bases and V by 5 bases; bases with no gene match: 6. Germline V CDR1 and CDR2: SGHTA, FQGNSA. The length of the CDR3 is 14 residues. CDR3 region: CASSRGQGGEKLFF. The CDR3 nucleotides are TGTGCCAGCAGCCGTGGACAGGGTGGTGAAAAACTGTTTTTT.

The rearrangement uses TRBV2 and TRBJ1-1; a weak D match, TRBD1 (5 bases). The CDR3 is 15 amino acids. Germline V gives CDR1 SNHLY, CDR2 FYNNEI. Trimming took 7 bases from V and 5 from J, leaving 20 bases between them. This chain's CDR3 is CASNPGLEARTEAFF. The CDR3 nucleotides are TGTGCCAGCAACCCAGGGCTAGAAGCGAGAACTGAAGCTTTCTTT.

V and J are TRBV3-1 (or the pseudogene TRBV3-2) and TRBJ1-3, with unresolved D. V was clipped by 1 base and J by 7 bases, with 11 bases between them. Per the germline V gene, CDR1 is LGHDT and CDR2 is YNNKEL (reference sequence). The CDR3 has 14 residues. The CDR3 is CASSQGLGGNTIYF. DNA for the CDR3: TGTGCCAGCAGCCAAGGACTCGGAGGTAACACCATATATTTT.

This clone appeared a single time. The chain is built from TRBV7-9 and TRBJ1-2; D not certain. The CDR3 covers 14 residues. V lost 0 bases to trimming and J lost 3 bases, with 8 bases between them. CDR1 and CDR2 (germline): SEHNR, FQNEAQ (reference sequence). CDR3 coding DNA: TGTGCCAGCAGCTTAGCAGCGGCCTACTATGGCTACACCTTC. It yields the protein CASSLAAAYYGYTF.

The DNA for the CDR3 is TGTGCCAGCAGCTTACAGGGGGTTGGTCAGCCCCAGCATTTT. It specifies CASSLQGVGQPQHF. The V and J genes are TRBV7-2 and TRBJ1-5; TRBD1 aligns across 7 bases. CDR3 length: 14 amino acids. J gave up 6 bases and V 2 bases, and 4 bases lay outside the gene matches. Germline V CDR1 and CDR2: SGHTA, FQGNSA.

This clone was counted once. This chain's CDR3 is CASSLEGENTEAFF. In DNA form, the CDR3 reads TGCGCCAGCAGCTTGGAGGGGGAGAACACTGAAGCTTTCTTT. This chain connects TRBV5-1 to TRBJ1-1; the D gene is possibly TRBD1 (6 bases). This CDR3 region has 14 residues. Germline V gene data show CDR1 as SGHRS and CDR2 as YFSETQ. The V gene lost 0 bases and the J gene lost 1 base, with 7 bases spanning the gap.

This rearrangement joins TRBV30 to TRBJ1-1; 9 nucleotides line up with TRBD1. V was pared by 4 bases and J by 2 bases, with 8 bases of the junction left unmatched. Germline V gene data show CDR1 as GTSNPN and CDR2 as SVGIG (reference sequence). CDR3 length equals 15 residues. The CDR3 sequence: CAWKGLGQGNTEAFF. The CDR3 nucleotides are TGTGCCTGGAAGGGGCTGGGACAGGGAAACACTGAAGCTTTCTTT. The full variable domain, completed using reference TRBV30 and TRBJ1-1, is SQTIHQWPATLVQPVGSPLSLECTVEGTSNPNLYWYRQAAGRGLQLLFYSVGIGQISSEVPQNLSASRPQDRQFILSSKKLLLSDSGFYLCAWKGLGQGNTEAFFGQGTRLTVV.

The genes are TRBV28 and TRBJ2-6; 10 bases align to TRBD2. The CDR3 contains 15 residues. In germline, CDR1 is MDHEN, CDR2 SYDVKM. V was clipped by 10 bases and J by 2 bases; unmatched bases: 5. The CDR3 spells CAISGGVTGANVLTF. CDR3 bases: TGTGCCATAAGCGGGGGGGTCACTGGGGCCAACGTCCTGACTTTC. Complete variable domain (other parts from reference TRBV28 and TRBJ2-6): DVKVTQSSRYLVKRTGEKVFLECVQDMDHENMFWYRQDPGLGLRLIYFSYDVKMKEKGDIPEGYSVSREKKERFSLILESASTNQTSMYLCAISGGVTGANVLTFGAGSRLTVL.

V is TRBV9 and J is TRBJ2-2; 9 bases agree with TRBD2. This CDR3 has 17 amino acids. V shed 1 base, J shed 6 bases, and the junction held 10 bases outside the gene matches. CDR1 and CDR2 from the germline V gene are SGDLS and YYNGEE. The CDR3 spells CASSVRSGGGAPGELFF. In DNA form, the CDR3 reads TGTGCCAGCAGCGTACGTTCTGGCGGGGGGGCCCCCGGGGAGCTGTTTTTT. The full variable domain, its missing parts supplied by reference TRBV9 and TRBJ2-2, is DSGVTQTPKHLITATGQRVTLRCSPRSGDLSVYWYQQSLDQGLQFLIQYYNGEERAKGNILERFSAQQFPDLHSELNLSSLELGDSALYFCASSVRSGGGAPGELFFGEGSRLTVL.

This chain links TRBV30 with TRBJ2-5; tentatively, D is TRBD2 (6 bases). This CDR3 comprises 15 residues. Germline V gene data show CDR1 as GTSNPN and CDR2 as SVGIG (reference sequence). V lost 3 bases and J 2 bases, leaving 16 bases between the germline ends. The DNA of the CDR3 is TGTGCCTGGAGCCACCCATTAGCGGTACAAGAGACCCAGTACTTC. Amino acids: CAWSHPLAVQETQYF. The whole variable domain, remainder taken from reference TRBV30 and TRBJ2-5, is SQTIHQWPATLVQPVGSPLSLECTVEGTSNPNLYWYRQAAGRGLQLLFYSVGIGQISSEVPQNLSASRPQDRQFILSSKKLLLSDSGFYLCAWSHPLAVQETQYFGPGTRLLVL.